Listed here is a single TCR beta chain. The target of this receptor is not known. The input lacks base qualities; no much larger clone sits a single base away. According to the study, the label for this sample's treatment or condition signals: about 20 received Ad26.COV2.S at low or high dose, single or two shots; about 5 received placebo; per-sample allocation not given. For vaccine and placebo recipients, the sequenced repertoires came from samples collected on day 63 after the first injection. Between 29 July and 7 August 2020, Cohort 1b enrolled fewer than 30 adults aged 18-55 years at one site in Boston, USA. Ad26.COV2.S was a replication-incompetent adenovirus type 26 vector that expressed a prefusion-stabilized SARS-CoV-2 spike protein derived from the original Wuhan strain. TCRbeta CDR3 regions were sequenced with the immunoSEQ Assay. After extraction, genomic DNA underwent amplification by bias-controlled multiplex PCR, followed by high-throughput sequencing. In the paper's pipeline: To quantify the absolute abundance of each unique TCRbeta CDR3 region, sequences were collapsed and filtered. Usable DNA was measured by amplifying reference genes present in all nucleated cells, and TCRbeta template counts were normalized to that usable DNA to estimate T cell fraction. Repertoire TCRs were annotated as SARS-CoV-2-specific by exact matching of V gene, CDR3 amino acid sequence and J gene to a known reactive TCR set. The reference SARS-CoV-2 TCR set was derived from MIRA and filtered for enrichment in COVID-19-positive ImmuneCODE repertoires, a step that removed public or cross-reactive TCRs. Using the MIRA antigens, annotated TCRs were further analysed by specific ORF or by position within an ORF. Depth was the summed frequency of annotated unique rearrangements, while breadth was defined as annotated unique rearrangements over total unique productive rearrangements. Group comparisons of TCR breadth used two-sided Wilcoxon rank-sum tests. Entries here come from immuneACCESS through TCRdb and include only in-frame sequences with V and J called. Some clones fail to appear in such tables; in the studies checked, an unresolved V gene covers under half of the shortfall, and the cause of the remainder is unknown. Clone size and the V and J calls come from that table; the DNA yielded D and trimming. The sample table holds about 350,000 clones, of which about 87% were seen once. The ten biggest clones cover roughly 6% of the sample.

CDR1 and CDR2 are read off the germline V gene (reference sequence) as DFQATT and SNEGSKA. V is clipped by 4 bases and J by 4 bases, and the sequence between their germline boundaries is 7 bases long. The CDR3 spans 11 residues, from the cysteine through the phenylalanine. Of all the DNA, just the CDR3 is kept, 33 bases in frame from base 1. The sample belongs to a study of Ad26.COV2.S vaccination and SARS-CoV-2 variants (dated by TCRdb to the early 2020s). For the study in its entirety: Donors in the vaccine arm were drawn from COV1001, a phase I-IIa trial of Ad26.COV2.S in healthy adults that was multicentre, randomized, double-blind and placebo-controlled. The TCR-sequenced set comprised around 30 samples: approximately 19 Ad26.COV2.S vaccine recipients, 5 placebo recipients and 8 SARS-CoV-2 convalescent individuals. Ad26.COV2.S was administered intramuscularly at 5 x 10^10 or 1 x 10^11 viral particles, either as a single shot or as two shots given 56 days apart. TCRbeta repertoire sequencing served as the tool for gauging how specific and how broad the SARS-CoV-2-reactive T cell receptors were following Ad26.COV2.S vaccination. Blinding of investigators to trial group allocation was maintained during experiments and outcome assessment. Trial participants were randomized into five groups of five, in which low-dose or high-dose Ad26.COV2.S was given once or twice, or placebo was given on both occasions. General conclusions and limits of the study: Comparing responses between vaccine doses or regimens was not something the study was powered to do. After vaccination, spike-specific CD8+ and CD4+ T cell responses were reported to show substantial breadth. It was noted by the authors that total T cell responses may have been underestimated by the TCR breadth and depth analyses. Vaccine and placebo recipients had comparable non-spike TCR breadth, which fits with the vaccine containing only spike. Higher spike-specific TCR breadth was observed in Ad26.COV2.S recipients than in placebo recipients (P = 0.0014).

The chain joins TRBV20-1 to TRBJ2-5, with the D gene too uncertain to name. Source: peripheral blood, taken in a trial of Ad26.COV2.S vaccine versus placebo. The TCR originated in a person between 18 and 65 years old who received the Ad26.COV2.S COVID-19 vaccine or a placebo. The CDR3 corresponds to CSATPVETQYF. The DNA sequence is TGCAGTGCTACCCCAGTAGAGACCCAGTACTTC.